This T cell receptor beta chain was sequenced during a study of pediatric ulcerative colitis. The V end was cut by 2 bases, the J end by 2 bases, with 4 bases between. The CDR3 sequence is 13 residues long. In germline, CDR1 is SNHLY, CDR2 FYNNEI. During colonoscopy, one to two rectal pinch biopsies were collected. The assay was run at survey level. Data came from immunoSEQ multiplex PCR; TCRdb stores just in-frame clones and leaves some out. The profile shows roughly 25,000 clones, more than 65% of them singletons. On this clone: Its antigen remains unidentified.

Findings and limits, study-wide: Some T cells in rectal biopsies may come from blood, especially with overt colitis.

The chain carries TRBV2 and TRBJ2-1; D not resolved. Sequencing was carried out using gut tissue. The source is a boy younger than 18 with severe ulcerative colitis. This CDR3 reads CASSENTYNEQFF. DNA of the CDR3: TGTGCCAGCAGTGAAAATACCTACAATGAGCAGTTCTTC.